Each of the 6 T cell receptor beta chains below was sequenced from the same sample in a study of CD8 T cells in ankylosing spondylitis. No antigen has been identified for these receptors. Broader study findings: One TCR beta motif, made up of seven to nine highly homologous variants, appeared characteristic of ankylosing spondylitis blood.

From the 5' RACE reads, TCRdb called clonotypes with MiXCR, one entry per CDR3 protein. The table lists fewer than 650,000 distinct CDR3 sequences, over 9.5% of them singletons. The sequenced sample consisted of blood, either unsorted or a sorted T cell fraction (not recorded which). The receptors here all came from a male donor with ankylosing spondylitis.

This clonotype was seen a handful of times. The J gene is TRBJ2-2, the V gene TRBV6-2 or TRBV6-3; tentative D call: TRBD1 (6 bases). The CDR3 is 17 amino acids. Looked up from germline, CDR1 is MNHEY and CDR2 is SVGEGT. Trimming stripped 7 bases from V and 4 bases from J, with 22 bases between. The CDR3: CASNHPVGALGTGELFF. CDR3 nucleotides: TGTGCCAGCAATCACCCGGTGGGGGCGCTGGGCACCGGGGAGCTGTTTTTT.

The genes are TRBV29-1 and TRBJ1-1; D is unclear. Germline CDR1 SQVTM, CDR2 ANQGSEA. V lost 6 bases, J lost 1 base, and 6 bases lay in between. There are 11 residues in the CDR3. CDR3 loop: CSVRWNTEAFF. CDR3 nucleotides: TGCAGCGTGCGATGGAACACTGAAGCTTTCTTT.

This clonotype was recorded at least ten times. V is TRBV18 and J is TRBJ2-3, with 8 nucleotides matching TRBD2. Trimming took 5 bases from V and 4 from J; bases not matched to a gene: 11. The CDR3 runs to 16 residues. Germline CDR1 KGHSH, CDR2 LQKENI. CDR3 nucleotide sequence: TGTGCCAGCTCAGAAATAGCGGGATTTGGCGCAGATACGCAGTATTTT. This sequence encodes CASSEIAGFGADTQYF.

This chain connects TRBV5-5 to TRBJ2-6, with a weak D call TRBD1 (5 bases). This CDR3 is built from 17 residues. Between the trimmed V and J ends, which lost 0 bases and 0 bases, there was a span of 10 bases. From germline, CDR1 is SGHKS and CDR2 YYEKEE (reference sequence). CDR3 in DNA: TGTGCCAGCAGCTTGGTGGCAGGGATCTCTGGGGCCAACGTCCTGACTTTC. Protein: CASSLVAGISGANVLTF.

The V and J genes are TRBV5-1 and TRBJ1-2; TRBD1 aligns across 8 bases. The CDR3 is made up of 15 amino acids. V lost 3 bases to trimming and J lost 1 base; unmatched junction nucleotides: 5. Germline CDR1 and CDR2: SGHRS and YFSETQ. The CDR3 sequence is CASSSGQGGNYGYTF. Here the CDR3 DNA reads TGCGCCAGCAGCTCCGGACAGGGCGGTAACTATGGCTACACCTTC.

This clonotype was counted only a few times. This chain links TRBV24-1 with TRBJ1-5, with 7 bases matching TRBD1. Germline V gene sequence: CDR1 KGHDR, CDR2 SFDVKD. V dropped 4 bases and J dropped 4; count of bases not matched to a gene: 9. The length of the CDR3 is 16 residues. CDR3 in DNA: TGTGCCACCAGTGACCCCCGGCAGGGGGGAAATCAGCCCCAGCATTTT. This gives the protein CATSDPRQGGNQPQHF.